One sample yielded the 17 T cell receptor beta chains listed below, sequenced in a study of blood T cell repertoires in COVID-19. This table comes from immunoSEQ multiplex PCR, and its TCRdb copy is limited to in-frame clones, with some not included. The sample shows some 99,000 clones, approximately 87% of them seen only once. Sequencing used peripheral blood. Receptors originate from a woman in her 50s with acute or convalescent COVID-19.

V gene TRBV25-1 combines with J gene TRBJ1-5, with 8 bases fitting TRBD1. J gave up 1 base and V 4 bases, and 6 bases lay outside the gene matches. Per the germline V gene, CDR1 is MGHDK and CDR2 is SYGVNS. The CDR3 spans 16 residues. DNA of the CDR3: TGTGCCAGCAGTGCCACGACAGGGGCCAGCAATCAGCCCCAGCATTTT. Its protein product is CASSATTGASNQPQHF. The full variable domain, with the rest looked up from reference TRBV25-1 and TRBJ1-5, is EADIYQTPRYLVIGTGKKITLECSQTMGHDKMYWYQQDPGMELHLIHYSYGVNSTEKGDLSSESTVSRIRTEHFPLTLESARPSHTSQYLCASSATTGASNQPQHFGDGTRLSIL.

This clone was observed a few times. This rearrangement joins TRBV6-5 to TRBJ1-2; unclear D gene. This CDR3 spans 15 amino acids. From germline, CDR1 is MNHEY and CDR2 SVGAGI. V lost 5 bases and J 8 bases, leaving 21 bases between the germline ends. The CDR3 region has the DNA TGTGCCAGCAGTACCGGTAGGGAGAGCCGAGAAGGCTACACCTTC. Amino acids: CASSTGRESREGYTF.

CDR3 coding DNA: TGTGCCAGTAGCTCACGGGATTATACAGGGAATTCACCCCTCCACTTT. The encoded protein is CASSSRDYTGNSPLHF. This chain links TRBV19 with TRBJ1-6; tentatively, D is TRBD1 (6 bases). V lost 6 bases, J lost 7 bases, and 19 bases lay in between. Germline loops: CDR1 LNHDA, CDR2 SQIVND (reference sequence). The CDR3 is made up of 16 amino acids. Variable domain in full (rest from reference TRBV19 and TRBJ1-6): DGGITQSPKYLFRKEGQNVTLSCEQNLNHDAMYWYRQDPGQGLRLIYYSQIVNDFQKGDIAEGYSVSREKKESFPLTVTSAQKNPTAFYLCASSSRDYTGNSPLHFGNGTRLTVT.

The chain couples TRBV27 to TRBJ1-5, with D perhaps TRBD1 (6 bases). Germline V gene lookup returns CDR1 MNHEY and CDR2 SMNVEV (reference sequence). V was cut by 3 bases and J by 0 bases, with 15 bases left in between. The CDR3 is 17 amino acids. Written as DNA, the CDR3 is TGTGCCAGCAGTTTGAAGTCCAGGGGAGATAGCAATCAGCCCCAGCATTTT. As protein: CASSLKSRGDSNQPQHF.

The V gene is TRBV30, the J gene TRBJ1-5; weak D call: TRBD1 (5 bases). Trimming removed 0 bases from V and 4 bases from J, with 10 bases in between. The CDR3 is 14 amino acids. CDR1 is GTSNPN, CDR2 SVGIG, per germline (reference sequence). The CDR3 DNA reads TGTGCCTGGAGTGTGGGAGGGGCGAATCAGCCCCAGCATTTT. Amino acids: CAWSVGGANQPQHF.

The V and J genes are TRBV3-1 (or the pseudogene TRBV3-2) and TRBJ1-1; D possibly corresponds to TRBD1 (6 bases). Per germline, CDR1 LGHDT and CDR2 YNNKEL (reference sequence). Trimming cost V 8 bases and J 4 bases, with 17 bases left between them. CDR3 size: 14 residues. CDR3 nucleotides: TGTGCCAGCGTCGATGGGAGGGGGTTCACTGAAGCTTTCTTT. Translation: CASVDGRGFTEAFF.

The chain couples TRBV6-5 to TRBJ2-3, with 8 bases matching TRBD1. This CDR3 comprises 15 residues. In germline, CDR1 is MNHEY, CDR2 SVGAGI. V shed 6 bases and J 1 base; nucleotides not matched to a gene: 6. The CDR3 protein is CASRTTGVGTDTQYF. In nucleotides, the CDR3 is TGTGCCAGCAGGACGACAGGGGTTGGCACAGATACGCAGTATTTT.

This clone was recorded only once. The DNA of the CDR3 is TGTGCCTACTCGGGGGGTGGAGGTTATGAGCAGTTCTTC. It codes for CAYSGGGGYEQFF. The J gene is TRBJ2-1, the V gene TRBV30, with TRBD2 identical over 7 bases. The V gene end was trimmed by 7 bases and the J gene end by 8 bases; junction bases not matched to a gene: 11. The CDR3 totals 13 residues. CDR1 GTSNPN and CDR2 SVGIG come from the germline V gene (reference sequence).

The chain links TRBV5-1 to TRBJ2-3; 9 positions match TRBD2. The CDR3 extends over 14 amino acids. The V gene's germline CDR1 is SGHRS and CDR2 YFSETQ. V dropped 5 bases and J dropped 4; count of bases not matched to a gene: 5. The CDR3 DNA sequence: TGCGCCAGCAGTAGGCGGGGGGGCTCAGATACGCAGTATTTT. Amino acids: CASSRRGGSDTQYF.

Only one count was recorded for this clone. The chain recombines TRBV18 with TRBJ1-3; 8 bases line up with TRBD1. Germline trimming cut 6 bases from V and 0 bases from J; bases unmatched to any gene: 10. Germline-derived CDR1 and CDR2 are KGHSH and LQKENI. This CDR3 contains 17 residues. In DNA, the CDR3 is TGTGCCAGCTCGCCGACCGGGACAGGCCTCTCTGGAAACACCATATATTTT. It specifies CASSPTGTGLSGNTIYF.

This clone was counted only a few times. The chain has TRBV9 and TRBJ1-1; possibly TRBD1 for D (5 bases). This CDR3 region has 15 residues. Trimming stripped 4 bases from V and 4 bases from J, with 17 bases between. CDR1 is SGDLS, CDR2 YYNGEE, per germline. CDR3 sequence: CASSPAGEGPTEAFF. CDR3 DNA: TGTGCCAGCAGCCCGGCGGGGGAAGGGCCCACTGAAGCTTTCTTT.

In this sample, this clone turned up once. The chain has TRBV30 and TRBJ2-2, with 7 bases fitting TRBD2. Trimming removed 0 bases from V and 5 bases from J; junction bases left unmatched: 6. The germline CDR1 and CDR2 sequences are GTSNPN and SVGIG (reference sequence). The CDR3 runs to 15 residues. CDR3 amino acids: CAWSVVRGRTGELFF. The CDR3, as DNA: TGTGCCTGGAGTGTAGTGCGGGGGAGGACCGGGGAGCTGTTTTTT.

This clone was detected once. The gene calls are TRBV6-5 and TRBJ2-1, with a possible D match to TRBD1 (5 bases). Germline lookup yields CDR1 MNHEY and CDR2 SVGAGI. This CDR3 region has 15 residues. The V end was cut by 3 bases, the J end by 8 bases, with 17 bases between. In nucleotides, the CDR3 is TGTGCCAGCAGTTATCTAGGCCAGGGCTGGGATGAGCAGTTCTTC. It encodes CASSYLGQGWDEQFF.

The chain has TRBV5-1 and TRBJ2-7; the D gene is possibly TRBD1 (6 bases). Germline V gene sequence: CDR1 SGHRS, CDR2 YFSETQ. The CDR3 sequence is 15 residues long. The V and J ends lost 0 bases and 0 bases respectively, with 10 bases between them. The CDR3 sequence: CASSLVQGSSYEQYF. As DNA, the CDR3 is TGCGCCAGCAGCTTGGTACAGGGTAGCTCCTACGAGCAGTACTTC.

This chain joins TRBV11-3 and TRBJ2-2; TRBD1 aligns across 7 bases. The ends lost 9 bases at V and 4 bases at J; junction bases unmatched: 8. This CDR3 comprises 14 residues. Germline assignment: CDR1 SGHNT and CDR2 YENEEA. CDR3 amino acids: CASRAGGGTGELFF. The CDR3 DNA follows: TGTGCCAGTAGGGCAGGGGGTGGCACCGGGGAGCTGTTTTTT.

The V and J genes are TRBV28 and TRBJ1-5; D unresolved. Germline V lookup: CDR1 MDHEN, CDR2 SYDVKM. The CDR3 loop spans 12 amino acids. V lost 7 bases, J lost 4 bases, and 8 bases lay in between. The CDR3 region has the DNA TGTGCCAGCACAGACACTAATCAGCCCCAGCATTTT. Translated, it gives CASTDTNQPQHF.

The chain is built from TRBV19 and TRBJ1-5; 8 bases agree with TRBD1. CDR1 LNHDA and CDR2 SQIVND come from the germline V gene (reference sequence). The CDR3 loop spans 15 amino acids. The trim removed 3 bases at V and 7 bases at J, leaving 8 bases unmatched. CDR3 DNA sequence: TGTGCCAGTAGTATCACAGGGGGGGAGGAACAGCCCCAGCATTTT. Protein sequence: CASSITGGEEQPQHF.